The 15 T cell receptor beta chains below come from one sample, sequenced in a study of graft-versus-host responses after intestinal transplantation. TCRdb's table, derived via immunoSEQ multiplex PCR, lists solely in-frame clones and lacks some. This table has approximately 26,000 clones, over 80% appearing once. The sample was PBMCs, taken almost 29 days after intestinal transplant. The receptor set was obtained from a human patient who received an intestinal transplant, so some T cells may come from the graft donor.

The CDR3 here is CASSRDKYGYTF. CDR3 nucleotides: TGTGCCAGCAGCCGGGACAAATATGGCTACACCTTC. The rearrangement uses TRBV7-2 and TRBJ1-2, with D tentatively TRBD1 (6 bases). CDR3 size: 12 residues. V was cut by 5 bases and J by 5 bases, with 9 bases left in between. Germline loops: CDR1 SGHTA, CDR2 FQGNSA.

V is TRBV13 and J is TRBJ2-5; 9 bases match TRBD2. CDR1 PRHDT and CDR2 FYEKMQ come from the germline V gene (reference sequence). This CDR3 has 16 amino acids. After removal of 2 bases from V and 5 bases from J, the junction contained 9 bases not matched to a gene. The CDR3 region has the DNA TGTGCCAGCAGCTTAATCGGCGGGGGGGCGGAGGAGACCCAGTACTTC. Amino acids: CASSLIGGGAEETQYF. The full variable domain, completed using reference TRBV13 and TRBJ2-5, is AAGVIQSPRHLIKEKRETATLKCYPIPRHDTVYWYQQGPGQDPQFLISFYEKMQSDKGSIPDRFSAQQFSDYHSELNMSSLELGDSALYFCASSLIGGGAEETQYFGPGTRLLVL.

The rearrangement uses TRBV5-5 and TRBJ1-5; D is possibly TRBD1 (5 bases). The V gene's germline CDR1 is SGHKS and CDR2 YYEKEE (reference sequence). This CDR3 has 17 amino acids. Trimming stripped 4 bases from V and 2 bases from J, with 19 bases between. The CDR3 region is CASSARGREVGNQPQHF. DNA of the CDR3: TGTGCCAGCAGCGCCCGAGGCAGGGAGGTGGGCAATCAGCCCCAGCATTTT.

This clone turned up a few times. The genes are TRBV5-6 and TRBJ2-1, with 10 positions matching TRBD2. Germline CDR1 is SGHDT and CDR2 is YYEEEE. The CDR3 is 17 amino acids. V dropped 3 bases and J dropped 0; count of bases not matched to a gene: 6. CDR3 sequence: CASSYGTSASSYNEQFF. The CDR3 coding sequence is TGTGCCAGCAGCTACGGGACTAGCGCTAGCTCCTACAATGAGCAGTTCTTC.

The chain uses TRBV2 and TRBJ1-3, with D possibly TRBD1 on 6 matching bases. Trimming removed 7 bases from V and 2 bases from J, with 15 bases in between. Germline assignment: CDR1 SNHLY and CDR2 FYNNEI. The CDR3 sequence is 15 residues long. CDR3 protein: CASTSQGSTGNTIYF. CDR3 bases: TGTGCCAGCACCTCACAGGGCTCGACTGGAAACACCATATATTTT.

The V gene is TRBV9, the J gene TRBJ1-4, with a tentative D call TRBD1 (5 bases). The CDR3 covers 16 residues. The germline V gene has CDR1 SGDLS and CDR2 YYNGEE. Between the trimmed V and J ends, which lost 2 bases and 0 bases, there was a span of 11 bases. CDR3 protein: CASSVGTLATNEKLFF. The CDR3 DNA reads TGTGCCAGCAGCGTGGGGACCCTGGCAACTAATGAAAAACTGTTTTTT.

The chain is built from TRBV7-8 and TRBJ1-3; D remains ambiguous. There are 12 residues in the CDR3. Germline V gives CDR1 SGHVS, CDR2 FQNEAQ. Trimming took 5 bases from V and 2 from J, leaving 4 bases between them. The CDR3 loop is CASSLAGNTIYF. The DNA for the CDR3 is TGTGCCAGCAGCCTTGCTGGAAACACCATATATTTT.

This clone was detected a few times. The rearrangement joins TRBV28 to TRBJ2-6; 8 nucleotides agree with TRBD1. The V gene end was trimmed by 6 bases and the J gene end by 0 bases; junction bases not matched to a gene: 4. Germline CDR1 and CDR2: MDHEN and SYDVKM. This CDR3 region has 16 residues. CDR3 residues: CASRWTGHSGANVLTF. The CDR3 DNA follows: TGTGCCAGCAGATGGACAGGGCACTCTGGGGCCAACGTCCTGACTTTC.

The J gene is TRBJ2-7, the V gene TRBV7-9; 7 bases line up with TRBD2. The trim removed 8 bases at V and 2 bases at J, leaving 12 bases unmatched. The CDR3 spans 15 residues. The germline V gene has CDR1 SEHNR and CDR2 FQNEAQ (reference sequence). The CDR3: CASFLSGTGPYEQYF. As DNA, the CDR3 is TGTGCCAGCTTCCTAAGCGGGACCGGTCCCTACGAGCAGTACTTC.

The V call is TRBV5-6, the J call TRBJ1-2; maybe TRBD1 (5 bases). Germline lookup yields CDR1 SGHDT and CDR2 YYEEEE. The CDR3 extends over 16 amino acids. V lost 0 bases and J 1 base, leaving 13 bases between the germline ends. The CDR3 DNA is TGTGCCAGCAGCTTGGGCGCAGGGCCTAATAACTATGGCTACACCTTC. As protein: CASSLGAGPNNYGYTF.

This clone occurred once. This rearrangement joins TRBV28 to TRBJ2-5; 7 bases fit TRBD1. J was trimmed by 2 bases and V by 5 bases; bases with no gene match: 5. The CDR3 runs to 14 residues. Germline V gene lookup returns CDR1 MDHEN and CDR2 SYDVKM. Here the CDR3 reads CASSSRDRQETQYF. Here the CDR3 DNA reads TGTGCCAGCAGTAGCCGGGACAGACAAGAGACCCAGTACTTC.

The rearrangement joins TRBV18 to TRBJ1-1; D remains ambiguous. Trimming cost V 2 bases and J 0 bases, with 7 bases left between them. Germline CDR1 is KGHSH and CDR2 is LQKENI. The CDR3 loop spans 14 amino acids. The CDR3 DNA reads TGTGCCAGCTCACCAGGATGGATGAACACTGAAGCTTTCTTT. It translates to CASSPGWMNTEAFF.

The chain is built from TRBV27 and TRBJ1-6; 8 bases match TRBD1. V was pared by 2 bases and J by 3 bases, with 0 bases of the junction left unmatched. Germline V lookup: CDR1 MNHEY, CDR2 SMNVEV (reference sequence). The CDR3 is 15 amino acids. As DNA, the CDR3 is TGTGCCAGCAGTTTAGGGACAGGCTATAATTCACCCCTCCACTTT. Encoded protein: CASSLGTGYNSPLHF.

This rearrangement joins TRBV7-8 to TRBJ1-2; D may be TRBD1 (6 bases). The ends were cut back, 6 bases at V and 1 base at J, with 12 bases in the middle. The CDR3 is made up of 14 amino acids. Germline CDR1 SGHVS, CDR2 FQNEAQ. The CDR3 reads CASSLGQNNYGYTF. CDR3 coding DNA: TGTGCCAGCAGTCTAGGACAGAATAACTATGGCTACACCTTC.

The chain combines TRBV13 with TRBJ2-3; perhaps TRBD2 as D (6 bases). The CDR3 contains 20 residues. CDR1 PRHDT and CDR2 FYEKMQ come from the germline V gene (reference sequence). V shed 1 base and J shed 0 bases, with 23 bases lying between them. Here the CDR3 reads CASSLDPINKDSGSTDTQYF. The CDR3 DNA is TGTGCCAGCAGCTTAGACCCCATCAATAAAGACAGCGGGAGCACAGATACGCAGTATTTT. Full variable domain (rest looked up from reference TRBV13 and TRBJ2-3): AAGVIQSPRHLIKEKRETATLKCYPIPRHDTVYWYQQGPGQDPQFLISFYEKMQSDKGSIPDRFSAQQFSDYHSELNMSSLELGDSALYFCASSLDPINKDSGSTDTQYFGPGTRLTVL.